The T cell receptor beta chain under discussion was sequenced for a study of cytomegalovirus exposure and HLA in healthy donors. General study findings and limits: The study designated 150 or so TCR beta chains cytomegalovirus-associated. Later analysis suggested most CMV-associated TCR beta chains were HLA-restricted.

Primers: 60 Vbeta forward and 13 Jbeta reverse. Clones were read by immunoSEQ multiplex PCR, and TCRdb kept only the in-frame ones, dropping some. This table has more than 150,000 clones, more than 70% appearing once. The CDR3 sequence is 15 residues long. Trimming shortened V by 6 bases and J by 1 base, and 12 bases separated the two germline ends. Germline CDR1 and CDR2: KGHSH and LQKENI. This clone was counted once. The target antigen is unknown. Other DNA sequences within the sample encode an identical CDR3. The chain uses TRBV18 and TRBJ1-4, with D possibly being TRBD1 (5 bases). This receptor was identified in a boy younger than 18 in good health and CMV-seronegative. What was sequenced was PBMCs. This CDR3 is CASSPRGGTNEKLFF. The DNA for the CDR3 is TGTGCCAGCTCTCCCCGGGGGGGAACTAATGAAAAACTGTTTTTT. The variable domain in full, completed from reference TRBV18 and TRBJ1-4, reads NAGVMQNPRHLVRRRGQEARLRCSPMKGHSHVYWYRQLPEEGLKFMVYLQKENIIDESGMPKERFSAEFPKEGPSILRIQQVVRGDSAAYFCASSPRGGTNEKLFFGSGTQLSVL.